Shown below are 12 T cell receptor beta chains from a single sample sequenced in a study of T cells in Graves' hyperthyroidism and ophthalmopathy. Amplified TCR beta CDR3 regions came from RNA transcripts. HTBI primers drove first-round RT-PCR of the TCR CDR3. One entry per CDR3 protein results from TCRdb running MiXCR on the multiplex PCR reads. The table has more than 550,000 distinct CDR3 sequences, 45% seen once. Sample: peripheral blood or thyroid tissue (not recorded which). These receptors came from an adult man with Graves' disease, either hyperthyroidism or ophthalmopathy (not recorded which).

V gene TRBV2 combines with J gene TRBJ1-1; D is perhaps TRBD1 (5 bases). The CDR3 contains 14 residues. The V and J ends lost 5 bases and 5 bases respectively, with 15 bases between them. Germline values: CDR1 SNHLY, CDR2 FYNNEI. The DNA for the CDR3 is TGTGCCAGCAGTCTCCAGGGAGTAGATACTGAAGCTTTCTTT. It specifies CASSLQGVDTEAFF.

The genes are TRBV10-3 and TRBJ1-1; D is possibly TRBD1 (6 bases). Looked up from germline, CDR1 is ENHRY and CDR2 is SYGVKD. Between the trimmed V and J ends, which lost 3 bases and 6 bases, there was a span of 17 bases. The CDR3 covers 15 residues. The CDR3 region has the DNA TGTGCCATCAGTGATTACGACAGGCAGGCGGCTGAAGCTTTCTTT. Its translation is CAISDYDRQAAEAFF.

The chain links TRBV24-1 to TRBJ2-5; TRBD1 is a possible D gene (6 bases). The length of the CDR3 is 15 residues. Germline lookup yields CDR1 KGHDR and CDR2 SFDVKD. The V end was cut by 5 bases, the J end by 4 bases, with 16 bases between. CDR3 in DNA: TGTGCCACCAGTGCTGGCCAGGGGTTGGTAGAGACCCAGTACTTC. It is translated as CATSAGQGLVETQYF.

This clonotype was counted only a few times. The V and J genes are TRBV5-1 and TRBJ2-2, with TRBD1 matching 12 bases. The V gene end was trimmed by 4 bases and the J gene end by 5 bases; junction bases not matched to a gene: 6. The CDR3 loop spans 16 amino acids. Per germline, CDR1 SGHRS and CDR2 YFSETQ. The CDR3 nucleotides are TGCGCCAGCAGCAACCGGGACAGGGGGCTAACCGGGGAGCTGTTTTTT. Protein: CASSNRDRGLTGELFF.

This clonotype turned up a few times. The rearrangement joins TRBV5-1 to TRBJ1-6; D is unresolved. This CDR3 contains 15 residues. Germline V gives CDR1 SGHRS, CDR2 YFSETQ. The V and J ends lost 2 bases and 9 bases respectively, with 15 bases between them. As DNA, the CDR3 is TGCGCCAGCAGCTTTGGTGATAGGGATGGTTCACCCCTCCACTTT. Its protein is CASSFGDRDGSPLHF.

This clonotype has more than one count but fewer than ten. The chain links TRBV6-6 to TRBJ1-2; D gene ambiguous. V was shortened by 10 bases and J by 6 bases, with 30 bases between the two germline ends. This CDR3 is 17 amino acids long. Germline CDR1 and CDR2: MNHNY and SVGAGI (reference sequence). The CDR3 is CATQFGGPAGIKNGYTF. DNA of the CDR3: TGTGCCACTCAGTTCGGTGGTCCTGCGGGGATTAAGAATGGCTACACCTTC.

This clonotype appeared a few times. This sequence joins TRBV7-8 and TRBJ1-6, with D hard to call. This CDR3 spans 13 amino acids. From germline, CDR1 is SGHVS and CDR2 FQNEAQ. With 0 bases removed from V and 9 bases from J, the gap between germline ends came to 6 bases. The CDR3 DNA sequence: TGTGCCAGCAGCTTAGCGCCTGGTTCACCCCTCCACTTT. As protein: CASSLAPGSPLHF.

The V and J genes are TRBV2 and TRBJ2-5; D is possibly TRBD1 or TRBD2 (6 bases each). This CDR3 has 15 residues. The germline CDR1 and CDR2 sequences are SNHLY and FYNNEI. Trimming pared 6 bases from V and 2 bases from J, leaving 16 bases between. The CDR3 sequence: CASSKGGTTQETQYF. In DNA, the CDR3 is TGTGCCAGCAGCAAAGGGGGGACGACGCAAGAGACCCAGTACTTC.

The chain combines TRBV19 with TRBJ2-5; 11 nucleotides align to TRBD2. The CDR3 totals 15 residues. Unmatched junction bases numbered 7, after V lost 6 bases and J lost 4 bases. Germline CDR1 reads LNHDA; CDR2 reads SQIVND (reference sequence). The CDR3 loop is CASSPGLAVRETQYF. The CDR3 coding sequence is TGTGCCAGTAGCCCGGGACTAGCGGTCCGAGAGACCCAGTACTTC.

This clonotype was observed many times. This rearrangement joins TRBV29-1 to TRBJ1-2, with D maybe TRBD1 (6 bases). Germline lookup yields CDR1 SQVTM and CDR2 ANQGSEA. Deletions cut 2 bases from V and 7 bases from J, with 17 bases between. The CDR3 length is 14 residues. The CDR3 DNA is TGCAGCGTTGAATGGGGGGGCGCGACGCGTGGCTACACCTTC. Translated: CSVEWGGATRGYTF.

The chain couples TRBV7-9 to TRBJ1-6; D gene ambiguous. The germline V and J ends were trimmed by 5 bases and 8 bases, with 22 bases remaining between them. CDR3 length: 17 amino acids. Germline lookup yields CDR1 SEHNR and CDR2 FQNEAQ (reference sequence). CDR3 protein: CASSLGVEQFFHSPLHF. The CDR3 DNA reads as TGTGCCAGCAGCCTTGGGGTGGAACAGTTCTTTCATTCACCCCTCCACTTT.

The rearrangement joins TRBV7-3 to TRBJ1-4; D is possibly TRBD1 (6 bases). Between the trimmed V and J ends, which lost 3 bases and 4 bases, there was a span of 9 bases. The germline V gene has CDR1 SGHTA and CDR2 FQGTGA. The CDR3 contains 14 residues. CDR3 sequence: CASSLGALNEKLFF. Here the CDR3 DNA reads TGTGCCAGCAGCTTGGGGGCCCTTAATGAAAAACTGTTTTTT. Using reference TRBV7-3 and TRBJ1-4 for the parts outside the CDR3, the full variable domain is GAGVSQTPSNKVTEKGKYVELRCDPISGHTALYWYRQSLGQGPEFLIYFQGTGAADDSGLPNDRFFAVRPEGSVSTLKIQRTERGDSAVYLCASSLGALNEKLFFGSGTQLSVL.